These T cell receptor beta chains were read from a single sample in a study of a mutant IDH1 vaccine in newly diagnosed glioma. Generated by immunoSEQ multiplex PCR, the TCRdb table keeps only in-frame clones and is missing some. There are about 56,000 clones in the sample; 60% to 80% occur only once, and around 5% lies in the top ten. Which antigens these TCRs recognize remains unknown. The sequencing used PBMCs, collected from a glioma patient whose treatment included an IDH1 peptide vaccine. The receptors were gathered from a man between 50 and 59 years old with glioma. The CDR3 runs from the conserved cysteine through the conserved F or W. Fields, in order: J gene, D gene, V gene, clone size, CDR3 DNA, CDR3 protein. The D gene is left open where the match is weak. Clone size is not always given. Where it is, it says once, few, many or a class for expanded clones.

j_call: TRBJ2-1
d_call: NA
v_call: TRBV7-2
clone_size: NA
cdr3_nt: TGTGCCAGCAGTTCCGGGACTTCGGCCCTCAATGAGCAGTTCTTC
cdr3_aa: CASSSGTSALNEQFF

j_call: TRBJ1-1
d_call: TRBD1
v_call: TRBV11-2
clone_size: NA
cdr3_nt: TGTGCCAGCAGCGCGGGACAGGGGTTGAACACTGAAGCTTTCTTT
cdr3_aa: CASSAGQGLNTEAFF

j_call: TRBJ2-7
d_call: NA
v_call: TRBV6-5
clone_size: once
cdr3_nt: TGTGCCAGCAGCGGGACACCCCTTTACGAGCAGTACTTC
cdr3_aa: CASSGTPLYEQYF

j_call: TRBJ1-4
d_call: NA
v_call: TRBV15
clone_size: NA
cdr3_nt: TGTGCCACCAGCAGCGCCGTACAGCGATCTAATGAAAAACTGTTTTTT
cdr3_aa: CATSSAVQRSNEKLFF

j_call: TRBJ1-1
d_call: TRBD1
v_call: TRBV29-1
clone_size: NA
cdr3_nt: TGCAGCGTTGATAGGACAGGGAGTTCCTCTGAAGCTTTCTTT
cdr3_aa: CSVDRTGSSSEAFF

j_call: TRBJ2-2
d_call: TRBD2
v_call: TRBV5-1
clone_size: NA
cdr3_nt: TGCGCCAGCAGCACCGCAATAGCGGGAGACACCGGGGAGCTGTTTTTT
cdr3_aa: CASSTAIAGDTGELFF

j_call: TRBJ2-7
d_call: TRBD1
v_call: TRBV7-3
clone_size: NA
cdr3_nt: TGTGCCAGCAGCTTGGGAGCAACAGGGGGCTGGGAGCAGTACTTC
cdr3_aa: CASSLGATGGWEQYF

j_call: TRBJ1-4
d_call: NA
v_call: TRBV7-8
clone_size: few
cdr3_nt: TGTGCCAGCAAAAACCGGGACACCGAGGACAAGCGTGAAAAACTGTTTTTT
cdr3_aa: CASKNRDTEDKREKLFF

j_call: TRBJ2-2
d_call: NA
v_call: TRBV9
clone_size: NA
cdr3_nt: TGTGCCACCAGACAGGATTCTCACACCGGGGAGCTGTTTTTT
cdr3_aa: CATRQDSHTGELFF

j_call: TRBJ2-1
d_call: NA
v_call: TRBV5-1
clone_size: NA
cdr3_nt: TGCGCCAGCAACGAGGGGAGCTCCTACAATGAGCAGTTCTTC
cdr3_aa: CASNEGSSYNEQFF

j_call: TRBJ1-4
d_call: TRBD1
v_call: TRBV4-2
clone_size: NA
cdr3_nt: TGTGCCAGCAGCCAGCCCGACAGGGTACTGTTTTTT
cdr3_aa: CASSQPDRVLFF

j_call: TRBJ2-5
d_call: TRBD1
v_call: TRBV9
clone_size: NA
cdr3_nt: TGTGCCAGCAGCCTCCGTCCTGGGACAGGGAAAGAGACCCAGTACTTC
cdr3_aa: CASSLRPGTGKETQYF

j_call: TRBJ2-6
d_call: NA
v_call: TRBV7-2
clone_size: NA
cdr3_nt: TGTGCCAGCAGCTTGTGGGCCACTAGCTCTGGGGCCAACGTCCTGACTTTC
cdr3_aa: CASSLWATSSGANVLTF

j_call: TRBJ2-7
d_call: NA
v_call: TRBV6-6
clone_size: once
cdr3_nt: TGTGCCAGCAGCCTTGGGACTCTTACCTACGAGCAGTACTTC
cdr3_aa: CASSLGTLTYEQYF

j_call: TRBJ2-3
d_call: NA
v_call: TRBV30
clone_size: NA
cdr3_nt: TGTGCCTGGAGTCCCCCCATCCGCGGCACAGATACGCAGTATTTT
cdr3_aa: CAWSPPIRGTDTQYF

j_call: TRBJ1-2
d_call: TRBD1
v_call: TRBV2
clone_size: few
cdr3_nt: TGTGCCAGCAGGGTACAGGGGACCCGCGGCTACACCTTC
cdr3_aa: CASRVQGTRGYTF

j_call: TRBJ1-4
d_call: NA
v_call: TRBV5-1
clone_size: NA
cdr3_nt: TGCGCCAGCAGCTTGGGACAGGTGAATAATGAAAAACTGTTTTTT
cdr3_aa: CASSLGQVNNEKLFF

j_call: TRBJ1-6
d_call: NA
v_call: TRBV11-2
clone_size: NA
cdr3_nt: TGTGCCAGCAGCTTAGAACGGAGGAGCTCCTATAATTCACCCCTCCACTTT
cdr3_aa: CASSLERRSSYNSPLHF

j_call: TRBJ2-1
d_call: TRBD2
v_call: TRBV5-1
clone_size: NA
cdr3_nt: TGCGCCAGCAGCAAGACCGGGACTAGCGGGGGTAATGAGCAGTTCTTC
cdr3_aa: CASSKTGTSGGNEQFF

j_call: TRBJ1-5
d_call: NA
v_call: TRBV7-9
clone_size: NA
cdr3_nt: TGTGCCAGCAGCTTCGAGAGGCAGCCCCAGCATTTT
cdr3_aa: CASSFERQPQHF

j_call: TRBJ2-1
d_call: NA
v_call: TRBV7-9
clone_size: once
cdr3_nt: TGTGCCAGCAGCTTAGCTTCAGGGATCCGCAATGAGCAGTTCTTC
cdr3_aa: CASSLASGIRNEQFF

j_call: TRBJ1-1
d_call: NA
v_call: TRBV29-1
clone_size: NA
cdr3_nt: TGCAGCGTTGAATGGGGAGGGTTAGCGGACACTGAAGCTTTCTTT
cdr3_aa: CSVEWGGLADTEAFF

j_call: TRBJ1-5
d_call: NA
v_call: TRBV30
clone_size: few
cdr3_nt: TGTGCCTGGAGGCGCACAGGAGATCGCAATCAGCCCCAGCATTTT
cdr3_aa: CAWRRTGDRNQPQHF

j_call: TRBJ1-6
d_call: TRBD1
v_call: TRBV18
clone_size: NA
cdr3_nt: TGTGCCAGCTCACCGTACCCCGCGGACAGGGGTTCACCCCTCCACTTT
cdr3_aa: CASSPYPADRGSPLHF

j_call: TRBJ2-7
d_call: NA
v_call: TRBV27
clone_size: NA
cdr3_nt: TGTGCCAGCAGTTTAGCTTGGGACGGGTCCTACGAGCAGTACTTC
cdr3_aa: CASSLAWDGSYEQYF

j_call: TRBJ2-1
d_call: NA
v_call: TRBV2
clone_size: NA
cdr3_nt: TGTGCCAGCACATATAGTATTGATGAGCAGTTCTTC
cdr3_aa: CASTYSIDEQFF

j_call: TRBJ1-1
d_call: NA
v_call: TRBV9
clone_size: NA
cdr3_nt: TGTGCCAGCGGAGTCGGTACGAACACTGAAGCTTTCTTT
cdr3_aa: CASGVGTNTEAFF

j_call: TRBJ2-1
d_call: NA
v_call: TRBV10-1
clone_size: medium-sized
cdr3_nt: TGCGCCAGCAGTGATACAGGGAGCTCCTACAATGAGCAGTTCTTC
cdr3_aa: CASSDTGSSYNEQFF

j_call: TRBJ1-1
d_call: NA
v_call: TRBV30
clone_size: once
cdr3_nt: TGTGCCTGGATGGGGGCTCCTCGAGGGAACACTGAAGCTTTCTTT
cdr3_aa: CAWMGAPRGNTEAFF

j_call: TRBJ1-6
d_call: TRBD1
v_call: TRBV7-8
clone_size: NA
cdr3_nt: TGTGCCAGCAGCTTAGGGCCAGGGGGCCTTAATTCACCCCTCCACTTT
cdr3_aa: CASSLGPGGLNSPLHF

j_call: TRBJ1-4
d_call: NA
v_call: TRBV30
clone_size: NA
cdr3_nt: TGTGCCTGGAGCGCACAGGGAGGACATGAAAAACTGTTTTTT
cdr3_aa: CAWSAQGGHEKLFF

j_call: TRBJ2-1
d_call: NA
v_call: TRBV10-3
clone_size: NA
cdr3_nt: TGTGCCATCAGTGACTCATTCTTGGGAGGTGAGCAGTTCTTC
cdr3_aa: CAISDSFLGGEQFF

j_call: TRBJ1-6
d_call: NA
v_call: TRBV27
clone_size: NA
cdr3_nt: TGTGCCAGCAGTTTGCTCAGGCATGGTGTCAATTCACCCCTCCACTTT
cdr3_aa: CASSLLRHGVNSPLHF

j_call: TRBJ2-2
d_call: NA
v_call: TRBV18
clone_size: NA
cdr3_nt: TGTGCCAGCTCACCACGGACCGAGTTTGCCGGGGAGCTGTTTTTT
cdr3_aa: CASSPRTEFAGELFF

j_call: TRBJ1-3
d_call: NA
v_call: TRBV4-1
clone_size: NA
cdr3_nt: TGCGCCAGCAGCCAAGGAGGTGCTCTGGGGACCATATATTTT
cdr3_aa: CASSQGGALGTIYF

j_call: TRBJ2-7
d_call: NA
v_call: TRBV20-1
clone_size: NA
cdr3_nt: TGCAGTGAACGACAGGCCCACGAGCAGTACTTC
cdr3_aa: CSERQAHEQYF

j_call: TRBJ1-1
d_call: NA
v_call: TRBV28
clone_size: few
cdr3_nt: TGTGCCAGCAGCTTAAGGAACACTGAAGCTTTCTTT
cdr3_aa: CASSLRNTEAFF

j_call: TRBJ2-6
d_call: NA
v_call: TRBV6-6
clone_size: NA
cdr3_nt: TGTGCCAGCAGTCCGGGACCGACCTCTGGGGCCAACGTCCTGACTTTC
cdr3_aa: CASSPGPTSGANVLTF

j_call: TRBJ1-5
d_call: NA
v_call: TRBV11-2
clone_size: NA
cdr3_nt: TGTGCCAGCAGCTTAGCCGGGATGAGCAATCAGCCCCAGCATTTT
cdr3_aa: CASSLAGMSNQPQHF

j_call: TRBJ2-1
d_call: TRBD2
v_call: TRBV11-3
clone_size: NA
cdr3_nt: TGTGCCAGCAGCCAGACTAGCGGGGGGTCATACAATGAGCAGTTCTTC
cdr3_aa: CASSQTSGGSYNEQFF

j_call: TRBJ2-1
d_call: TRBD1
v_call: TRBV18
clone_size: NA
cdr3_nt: TGTGCCAGCTCACCTAGACAGGGGCGAAATGAGCAGTTCTTC
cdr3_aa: CASSPRQGRNEQFF

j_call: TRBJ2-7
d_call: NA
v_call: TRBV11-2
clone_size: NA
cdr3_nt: TGTGCCAGCAGCTTACGGGGCAACTTCTACGAGCAGTACTTC
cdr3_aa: CASSLRGNFYEQYF